This T cell receptor (beta chain) was recovered during a study of cytomegalovirus exposure and HLA in healthy donors (TCRdb year 2017). Describing the broader study: According to an earlier analysis of a few hundred of the donors, roughly 180 million T cells yielded some 120 million unique TCR beta sequences and about 280 Gb of sequence data. Genome-wide SNP genotypes for about 65% of the 666 donors were used in a later genetic analysis, which treated that subset as a discovery cohort. High-throughput TCR immunosequencing, statistical association of individual TCRs with disease status, and machine learning were combined to predict cytomegalovirus infection status. Every discovery cohort repertoire had been produced on one sequencing platform. Typing coverage differed by locus: A, B, C, DRB1 and DQB1 were typed in roughly 629-630 donors, DQA1 in approximately 520, DPA1 in 600 to 610, and DPB1 in 472. To study patterns of TCR occurrence, a later analysis re-analyzed previously published TCR beta repertoires from around 660 donors and added high-resolution HLA genotyping. On average, roughly 200,000 unique TCR beta nucleotide sequences were sequenced per donor among 398 genotyped donors of the cohort, with 15% to 20% of those sequences being non-productive. Roughly 300 gigabases of sequencing data and approximately 80 million unique TCR sequences were included in an early release covering about 700 HLA-typed donors. The study profiled the T cell repertoires of about 640 subjects by immunosequencing and related them to cytomegalovirus serostatus. The study was designed to test whether signatures of past pathogen exposure could be identified by cataloging public T cell receptors. About five DR-DQ haplotypes were handled as single units for association and clustering because linkage in the cohort was strong. Donor age, sex, ethnicity and CMV serostatus were compiled together with the repertoire data. The genetic ancestry cluster associated with self-reported Caucasian donors included 81% of the approximately 430 genotyped donors. An earlier analysis of more than 450 of the donors used high-throughput TCR beta sequencing to judge whether each TCR beta V gene segment behaved as functional or pseudogenic. Besides the first cohort of around 700 subjects, a separate validation cohort made up of 120 different subjects was used. The later analysis used no new phenotypic data to find candidate immune exposures, relying instead on TCR beta sequences and their occurrence across donors. HLA typing covered class I and class II loci at four-digit resolution. The paper as a whole reports these results and caveats: Most CMV-associated TCR beta chains appeared to be HLA-restricted in a later analysis, and the HLA associations seemed to be driven largely by CMV exposure. A later genetic analysis associated a missense DCLRE1C variant with V-gene and J-gene trimming of TCR beta chains, and an independent cohort replicated the association. Linkage disequilibrium might explain the correlated functional status among segregating V segments, but an unknown experimental factor could not be ruled out. According to a later analysis, TCR association rates differed among HLA loci, with DRB1 alleles showing the most associated TCRs and HLA-C alleles showing the fewest. When HLA alleles, especially DR and DQ, strongly co-occurred, attributing TCR associations to individual alleles was difficult. For the cohort, immune exposure information was limited to CMV serostatus. A few of the identified cytomegalovirus-associated TCR beta chains were confirmed in vitro to be specific for cytomegalovirus antigens. Some IMGT-functional V segments, including TRBV6-2 and TRBV6-3, could not be told apart with the 87-base-pair reads, so those segments were excluded. Cytomegalovirus status was reported to be diagnosed by the classifier with high specificity and sensitivity in both the original and validation cohorts. A group of highly shared sequence variants was considered likely to be a technical artifact of the sequencing pipeline. A further reported finding was that TCR beta sequences accurately predicted the HLA-A and HLA-B alleles for most subjects in the first cohort. The study gave a list of some 150 TCR beta chains associated with cytomegalovirus. In an earlier analysis of over 550 of the donors, most TCR beta V segments were observed in productive rearrangements about 90% or about 30% of the time, broadly matching IMGT annotations. In a later genetic analysis, fewer N-insertions in productive TCRs were reported among donors in an Asian-associated ancestry cluster than the roughly 640-donor mean. Because some donors lacked HLA typing at each locus, the association tests relied only on the typed subset. A later analysis reported that several top co-occurrence clusters appeared linked to parvovirus B19, influenza, CMV and Epstein-Barr virus. Presence/absence analyses assumed roughly uniform sequencing depth across donors, an assumption that may not hold. Only TCR beta chains were sequenced in this cohort, and the absence of alpha or paired-chain data limited detectable features. Across donors, most TCR sequences were observed very rarely, whereas some public TCRs were present in many individuals. Compared with equally common non-associated chains, HLA-associated TCR beta chains in a later analysis were more clonally expanded and had lower generation probabilities. In a later analysis, 16,951 TCR beta sequences were associated with specific HLA alleles at a false discovery rate of 0.05. The authors suggested that the approach could potentially be generalized to other disease states and immunological phenotypes. Because counts were too low, some 17 rarely observed V segments, including chromosome 9 orphons, were left out of the earlier analysis of a few hundred of the donors.

Receptor amplification or capture employed the immunoSEQ multiplex PCR assay. A mixture of 60 forward primers for TCR Vbeta segments and 13 reverse primers for TCR Jbeta segments was used in the multiplex PCR. Amplification of the CDR3 region of rearranged TCR beta genes was performed with a multiplex PCR assay on genomic DNA. On the Illumina HiSeq System, the amplified TCR beta libraries were sequenced as 87-base-pair reads. The paper's processing steps were these. A later analysis counted 75 million to 100 million unique TCR beta chains across the 666 repertoires, and about 10 million of these chains were shared by at least two donors. Raw reads were error-corrected and collapsed into unique sequences with a nearest-neighbor algorithm that merged closely related sequences to remove PCR and sequencing errors. Alignment of CDR3 sequences to IMGT reference sequences was used to assign V, D and J gene segments. For a sequence to be retained, at least a six-nucleotide match to both a V gene segment and a J gene segment was required. A rearrangement was called productive if the CDR3 had no stop codons and remained in frame with V and J, and every other rearrangement was called non-productive. Following IMGT convention, CDR3 was defined as the stretch from the second conserved V-encoded cysteine to the conserved J-encoded phenylalanine. In an earlier analysis of approximately 500 of the donors, sequences lacking an unambiguous match to a single V gene segment were excluded. An earlier analysis of several hundred of the donors called V segments functional above 56.7% productive rearrangements and segregating when the between-donor standard deviation exceeded 5%. A statistical classification framework was built for diagnosing cytomegalovirus status from the catalog of TCR beta chain sequences. A later analysis assigned V and J genes by comparing TCR nucleotide sequences with IMGT/GENE-DB human TR gene sequences. The TCRdist pipeline was used in a later analysis to assign CDR3 sequences and most-parsimonious VDJ recombination scenarios. In a later analysis, every TCR beta chain was defined by the combination of its CDR3 amino acid sequence and its V-gene family, and reads without a unique V-gene family were dropped. In a later analysis, around 600 highly shared, low-generation-probability nucleotide sequences were removed to address suspected cross-contamination and a sequencing artifact. In a later analysis, a clonal expansion index was calculated for each public chain from normalized within-repertoire ranks of inferred template counts. In a later analysis, generation probabilities were computed using a VDJ recombination model fitted to out-of-frame rearrangements, and the results were checked against IGoR. In a later analysis, hypergeometric tests were used to score TCR-TCR, TCR-HLA and TCR-CMV co-occurrence, with a repertoire-size bias correction applied to TCR pairs. In a later analysis, false discovery rates were estimated by permuting HLA or CMV assignments 20 times. In a later analysis, co-occurring TCRs were grouped using DBSCAN, with TCRdist sequence similarity added in when clustering inside HLA-allele-positive subsets. Repertoires with fewer than 30,000 or more than 120,000 public chains were left out of co-occurrence clustering, as were five repertoires with anomalous nucleotide sharing. TCRdb carries this immuneACCESS record with in-frame sequences only. Its versions omit some clonotypes, under half of them owing to an unresolved V gene in the studies checked, with the rest unexplained. V, J and clone size reflect that table, while D and trimming were determined from the DNA. This sample's listing comprises around 50,000 clones. The top ten hold about 15% of the sample.

Concerning this clone itself: Its recognized antigen is unknown.

CDR1 is given as GTSNPN and CDR2 as SVGIG, both from the germline V gene (reference sequence). The CDR3 spans 13 residues, from the cysteine through the phenylalanine. Left in the record is the CDR3 DNA by itself, 39 bases read in frame from the first base. For this chain, trimming is 5 bases at the V end and 10 bases at the J end, and the number of junction bases without a gene match is 5. The cohort comprised approximately 700 healthy bone marrow donors. Cohort members were all nominally healthy when sampled, although unrecorded immune exposures were likely present. The donor was CMV seronegative and was included in the group of about 400 seronegative cohort members. Each donor provided a peripheral blood sample, and peripheral blood mononuclear cells were used for TCR beta sequencing. Genomic DNA extraction from the blood cell samples was performed with the Qiagen DNeasy Blood Extraction Kit.

Source material: PBMCs. The rearrangement combines TRBV30 with TRBJ1-6; a stretch of 10 junction bases matches TRBD1. The TCR originated in a male donor in good health and CMV-seronegative. The CDR3 reads as follows: CAWGDRGRSPLHF. The nucleotide sequence is TGTGCCTGGGGGGACAGGGGTCGGTCACCCCTCCACTTT.